Presented here are 8 T cell receptor beta chains from one specimen sequenced in a study of cytomegalovirus exposure and HLA in healthy donors. Use of 60 Vbeta and 13 Jbeta primers characterized the PCR. Only in-frame clones appear in the TCRdb table, and some are missing; sequencing was by immunoSEQ multiplex PCR. This table has around 120,000 clones, around three quarters appearing once. Sequencing was performed on PBMCs. These receptors all stem from a man aged 25 to 45 in good health and CMV-seronegative.

On this clone: At one of its ends the junction is not consistent with the germline gene, which may arise from a read error. The V call is TRBV4-1, the J call TRBJ1-5; D is possibly TRBD1 (5 bases). CDR1 and CDR2 (germline): MGHRA, YSYEKL. The CDR3 has 15 residues. Here the CDR3 reads CASSQAGGDNQPQHF. The DNA for the CDR3 is TGCGCCAGCAGTCAAGCTGGGGGGGATAACCAGCCCCAGCATTTT.

This clone was detected once. This chain uses TRBV19 with TRBJ1-2, with D perhaps matching TRBD1 (6 bases). V lost 4 bases and J 13 bases, leaving 13 bases between the germline ends. The germline gives CDR1 LNHDA, CDR2 SQIVND (reference sequence). The CDR3 contains 11 residues. CDR3 amino acids: CASSRGTRLTF. CDR3 sequence (DNA): TGTGCCAGTAGTAGAGGGACAAGGCTCACCTTC.

The chain combines TRBV6-1 with TRBJ2-1; 11 bases line up with TRBD2. Germline loops: CDR1 MNHNS, CDR2 SASEGT. The CDR3 length is 15 residues. The J segment lost 2 bases and the V segment lost 11 bases, leaving 8 bases of the junction unmatched. CDR3 nucleotides: TGTGCCTCCGAGACGGGACTAGCGGCCTACAATGAGCAGTTCTTC. Amino acid sequence: CASETGLAAYNEQFF.

The gene calls are TRBV4-2 and TRBJ2-1; 9 bases fit TRBD2. CDR3 length: 16 residues. The V gene end was trimmed by 4 bases and the J gene end by 7 bases; junction bases not matched to a gene: 11. CDR1 is LGHNA, CDR2 YNFKEQ, per germline. The CDR3 protein is CASSPEGGGRANEQFF. CDR3 nucleotide sequence: TGTGCCAGCAGCCCCGAGGGAGGCGGGAGGGCGAATGAGCAGTTCTTC.

J is TRBJ1-1 and V is TRBV6-6, with D possibly TRBD1 on 6 matching bases. Germline CDR1 reads MNHNY; CDR2 reads SVGAGI (reference sequence). This CDR3 comprises 14 residues. V was cut by 0 bases and J by 1 base, with 6 bases left in between. CDR3 coding DNA: TGTGCCAGCAGTTACTCCAGGGGGAACACTGAAGCTTTCTTT. It translates to CASSYSRGNTEAFF.

The chain uses TRBV29-1 and TRBJ2-1; perhaps TRBD1 as D (6 bases). V lost 4 bases to trimming and J lost 2 bases, with 12 bases between them. This CDR3 is 14 amino acids long. Looked up from germline, CDR1 is SQVTM and CDR2 is ANQGSEA. CDR3 coding DNA: TGCAGCGTTGGTCAGGGGCTCCCCTACAATGAGCAGTTCTTC. Protein product: CSVGQGLPYNEQFF.

The rearrangement links TRBV10-3 to TRBJ2-7, with D possibly matching TRBD1 (6 bases). This CDR3 is built from 13 residues. Germline CDR1 reads ENHRY; CDR2 reads SYGVKD. With 10 bases removed from V and 1 base from J, the gap between germline ends came to 14 bases. The CDR3 loop reads CATARDISYEQYF. For the CDR3, the DNA is TGTGCCACCGCCCGGGACATTTCCTACGAGCAGTACTTC.

This clone was seen a handful of times. The rearrangement joins TRBV2 to TRBJ2-3; 7 bases match TRBD2. The germline gives CDR1 SNHLY, CDR2 FYNNEI. This CDR3 has 13 amino acids. The CDR3 protein is CARAAGRTDTQYF. Here the CDR3 DNA reads TGTGCGAGGGCAGCGGGGCGCACAGATACGCAGTATTTT.